This TCR beta chain was identified in a study of blood T cell repertoires in COVID-19. Using immunoSEQ multiplex PCR, the repertoire was profiled, and TCRdb retains in-frame clones only, with some absent. The table includes over 250,000 clones, roughly 85% detected once. Germline CDR1 SGHRS, CDR2 YFSETQ. Trimming took 4 bases from V and 6 from J; bases not matched to a gene: 8. This CDR3 spans 17 amino acids. What was sequenced was peripheral blood. This chain connects TRBV5-1 to TRBJ2-4, with 15 bases that match TRBD2. The sequence was obtained from a man aged 45-60 years with active or convalescent COVID-19. In DNA form, the CDR3 reads TGCGCCAGCAGCCGCGGGACTAGCGGGAGGAGTTTAAACATTCAGTACTTC. Translation: CASSRGTSGRSLNIQYF.